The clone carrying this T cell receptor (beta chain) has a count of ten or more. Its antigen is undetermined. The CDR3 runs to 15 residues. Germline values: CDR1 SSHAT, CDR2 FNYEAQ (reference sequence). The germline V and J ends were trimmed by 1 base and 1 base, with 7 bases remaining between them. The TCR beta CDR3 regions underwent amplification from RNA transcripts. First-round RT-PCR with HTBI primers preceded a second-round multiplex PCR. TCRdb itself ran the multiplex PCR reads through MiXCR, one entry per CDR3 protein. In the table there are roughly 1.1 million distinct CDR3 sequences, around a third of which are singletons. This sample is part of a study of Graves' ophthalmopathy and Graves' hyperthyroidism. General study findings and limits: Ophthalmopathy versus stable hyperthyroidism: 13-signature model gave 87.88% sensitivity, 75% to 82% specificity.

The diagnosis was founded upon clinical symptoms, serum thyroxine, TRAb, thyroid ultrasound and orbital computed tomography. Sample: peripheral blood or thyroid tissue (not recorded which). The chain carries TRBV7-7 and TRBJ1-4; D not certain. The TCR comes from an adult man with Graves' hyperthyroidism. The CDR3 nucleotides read TGTGCCAGCAGCTTAGGTGGGAGAACTAATGAAAAACTGTTTTTT. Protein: CASSLGGRTNEKLFF. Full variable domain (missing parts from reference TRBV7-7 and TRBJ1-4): GAGVSQSPRYKVTKRGQDVTLRCDPISSHATLYWYQQALGQGPEFLTYFNYEAQPDKSGLPSDRFSAERPEGSISTLTIQRTEQRDSAMYRCASSLGGRTNEKLFFGSGTQLSVL.